A selection of T cell receptor beta chains follows, all from one sample in a study of T cell repertoires in cytomegalovirus infection. MiXCR, run by TCRdb on the reads, gives a single entry per CDR3 protein. The sample includes 310,000 or so distinct CDR3 sequences, roughly 24% of them seen just once. Sequenced sample: PBMCs. The receptors stem from a human donor in good health (CMV status not recorded). Some clones in this sample may be carry-over from other donors' samples. The CDR3 runs from the conserved cysteine through the conserved F or W.

>TRBV6-2/TRBV6-3|TRBJ2-1|20
CASSYSPGLAGGVSYNEQFF
>TRBV7-2|TRBJ2-3|14
CASSHGTSTDTQYF
>TRBV7-2|TRBJ2-1|16
CASRLDSGSSYNEQFF
>TRBV20-1|TRBJ2-4|14
CSARTGEIGLDQYF
>TRBV7-3|TRBJ2-3|14
CASSSLGNTDTQYF
>TRBV7-2|TRBJ2-5|17
CASSLKMGTSGTLVQYF
>TRBV10-3|TRBJ2-7|15
CAISESGVSSYEQYF
>TRBV29-1|TRBJ1-2|14
CSVPDRGLVYGYTF
>TRBV10-2|TRBJ2-1|17
CASSHTHPGQGKNEQFF
>TRBV20-1|TRBJ2-3|17
CSARVPGGTGSTDTQYF
>TRBV4-1|TRBJ2-5|14
CASSQANVRETQYF
>TRBV11-2|TRBJ1-1|13
CASSLWGGETAFF
>TRBV11-2|TRBJ1-5|14
CASSLFAGDQPQHF
>TRBV30|TRBJ2-7|14
CAHDRQGATYEQYF
>TRBV12-3/TRBV12-4|TRBJ1-5|13
CASSRSYNQPQHF
>TRBV15|TRBJ2-7|14
CATSRDLDGEEQYF
>TRBV28|TRBJ1-1|15
CASSLGSGINTEAFF
>TRBV29-1|TRBJ2-4|11
CSVEGGSIQYF
>TRBV7-2|TRBJ2-4|13
CASTAIAKNIQYF
>TRBV11-2|TRBJ2-7|15
CASSALQGGPYEQYF
>TRBV29-1|TRBJ2-5|13
CSVGGQGQETQYF
>TRBV7-2|TRBJ2-7|13
CASSYREVSEQYF
>TRBV20-1|TRBJ2-2|15
CSARDAGGPPGELFF
>TRBV28|TRBJ1-1|14
CASSYAGQLTEAFF
>TRBV10-3|TRBJ1-5|14
CAISDSGGGQPQHF
>TRBV20-1|TRBJ2-1|16
CSARALLAGQYNEQFF
>TRBV12-3/TRBV12-4|TRBJ2-7|16
CASSPGRPPVSYEQYF
>TRBV6-1|TRBJ1-5|17
CASSRVDRGRSNQPQHF
>TRBV12-3/TRBV12-4|TRBJ1-1|13
CASSRGKETEAFF
>TRBV4-3|TRBJ1-2|15
CASSQGQTGIYGYTF
>TRBV7-2|TRBJ1-4|17
CASSRAWTGDIGEKLFF
>TRBV28|TRBJ2-5|15
CASRAGGQGMETQYF
>TRBV7-2|TRBJ2-7|14
CASSTEIRAYEQYF
>TRBV15|TRBJ1-4|15
CATSRDPGGGEKLFF
>TRBV28|TRBJ2-7|12
CASSRTQREQYF
>TRBV12-3/TRBV12-4|TRBJ1-1|15
CASRRPQARGTEAFF
>TRBV7-6|TRBJ2-1|15
CASSPRDRVYNEQFF
>TRBV20-1|TRBJ2-1|15
CSARPGGRSYNEQFF
>TRBV12-3/TRBV12-4|TRBJ1-2|14
CASSLMARRGGYTF
>TRBV7-2|TRBJ1-2|13
CASSLLQDYGYTF
>TRBV19|TRBJ2-6|17
CASSADRRSSGANVLTF
>TRBV5-5|TRBJ1-2|14
CASSWVRESYGYTF
>TRBV2|TRBJ2-7|13
CASRGTPAYEQYF
>TRBV19|TRBJ2-7|14
CASARRPELYEQYF
>TRBV6-1|TRBJ1-5|15
CASSPLRDSTGPQHF
>TRBV12-3/TRBV12-4|TRBJ2-1|11
CATSYPSGRLF
>TRBV29-1|TRBJ1-1|13
CSVEKGTNTEAFF
>TRBV10-3|TRBJ2-5|14
CAIRSSPGEATQYF
>TRBV20-1|TRBJ1-1|12
CSAPQGGTEAFF
>TRBV7-2|TRBJ2-3|16
CASSFGSGRAQGSQYF
>TRBV7-2|TRBJ1-4|16
CASSSRPSGRYEKLFF
>TRBV2|TRBJ2-5|12
CASAGSQETQYF
>TRBV11-2|TRBJ2-1|16
CASSSISGRGYNEQFF
>TRBV7-2|TRBJ2-7|16
CASSRDSGVSSYEQYF
>TRBV28|TRBJ2-5|15
CASSVPGQGEETQYF
>TRBV27|TRBJ2-3|13
CASSSPMADTQYF
>TRBV6-2/TRBV6-3|TRBJ1-3|16
CASSYGGRSSGNTIYF
>TRBV7-6|TRBJ1-3|17
CASSLEHNREGGNTIYF